The following is a T cell receptor beta chain sequence with its context. The antigen remains undetermined. The sample is drawn from a study of OX40 agonist ivuxolimab in advanced cancers. Study-level findings and limits: Clonal expansion from baseline to week 6 occurred in both CD4+ and CD8+ T cells.

Method: immunoSEQ multiplex PCR; TCRdb's copy keeps in-frame clones and lacks some. The sample records about 50,000 clones, approximately 95% being singletons. The CDR3 consists of 15 residues. Trimming pared 4 bases from V and 6 bases from J, leaving 17 bases between. Germline V gene data show CDR1 as LGHNA and CDR2 as YSLEER. Specimen: CD4+ or CD8+ T cells sorted from blood, collected in a trial of the OX40 agonist ivuxolimab. The chain uses TRBV4-3 and TRBJ2-3, with D possibly matching TRBD2 (5 bases). The receptor was derived from an adult with an advanced solid tumor such as melanoma, head and neck, liver or kidney cancer. This CDR3 reads CASSLILKRADTQYF. The CDR3 DNA is TGCGCCAGCAGCCTCATACTAAAGAGGGCGGATACGCAGTATTTT.